The clone carrying this T cell receptor beta chain appeared a few times. Together with a sample-barcoded 5' primer, a J-beta primer mix was included in a second PCR lasting roughly 6 to 12 cycles. TCRdb passed the 5' RACE reads through MiXCR, listing each CDR3 protein once. The data contain about 930,000 distinct CDR3 sequences, almost 30% of them singletons. This sample is part of a study of blood T cells in healthy people across ages. The data were also submitted as part of a second study, on T cells of mothers and their children.

The material sequenced was blood. This clonotype was obtained from a woman aged 35 to 49 in good health.

The DNA of the CDR3 is TGCAGTGCTAGAGGGACTAGCGGGAGTTTCAGCATTTTGGATACGCAGTATTTT. Protein: CSARGTSGSFSILDTQYF. The genes are TRBV20-1 and TRBJ2-3; 13 bases are shared with TRBD2. The germline CDR1 and CDR2 sequences are DFQATT and SNEGSKA (reference sequence). The CDR3 is 18 amino acids. The trim removed 1 base at V and 6 bases at J, leaving 13 bases unmatched.